The sequence of this T cell receptor beta chain was determined in a study of T cells in Graves' hyperthyroidism and ophthalmopathy. Study results and limitations: The model identified upcoming ophthalmopathy a median approximately seven months ahead of onset.

TCR beta CDR3 regions were amplified from RNA transcripts. First-round RT-PCR of the TCR CDR3 relied on the HTBI primer set. TCRdb reprocessed the multiplex PCR reads via MiXCR and lists one record per CDR3 protein. The sample has fewer than 650,000 distinct CDR3 sequences, approximately 48% seen once. Comment on this clonotype: Its antigen is currently unknown.

Per the germline V gene, CDR1 is SNHLY and CDR2 is FYNNEI. The V and J ends lost 6 bases and 16 bases respectively, with 24 bases between them. The CDR3 is made up of 14 amino acids. J is TRBJ1-4 and V is TRBV2, with D maybe TRBD1 (6 bases). This clonotype originated in an adult woman with Graves' disease, either hyperthyroidism or ophthalmopathy (not recorded which). Sample: peripheral blood or thyroid tissue (not recorded which). In DNA, the CDR3 is TGTGCCAGCAGCACCCTATTGGGGGCCGAAAAAAAGTTTTTT. Translated, it gives CASSTLLGAEKKFF.